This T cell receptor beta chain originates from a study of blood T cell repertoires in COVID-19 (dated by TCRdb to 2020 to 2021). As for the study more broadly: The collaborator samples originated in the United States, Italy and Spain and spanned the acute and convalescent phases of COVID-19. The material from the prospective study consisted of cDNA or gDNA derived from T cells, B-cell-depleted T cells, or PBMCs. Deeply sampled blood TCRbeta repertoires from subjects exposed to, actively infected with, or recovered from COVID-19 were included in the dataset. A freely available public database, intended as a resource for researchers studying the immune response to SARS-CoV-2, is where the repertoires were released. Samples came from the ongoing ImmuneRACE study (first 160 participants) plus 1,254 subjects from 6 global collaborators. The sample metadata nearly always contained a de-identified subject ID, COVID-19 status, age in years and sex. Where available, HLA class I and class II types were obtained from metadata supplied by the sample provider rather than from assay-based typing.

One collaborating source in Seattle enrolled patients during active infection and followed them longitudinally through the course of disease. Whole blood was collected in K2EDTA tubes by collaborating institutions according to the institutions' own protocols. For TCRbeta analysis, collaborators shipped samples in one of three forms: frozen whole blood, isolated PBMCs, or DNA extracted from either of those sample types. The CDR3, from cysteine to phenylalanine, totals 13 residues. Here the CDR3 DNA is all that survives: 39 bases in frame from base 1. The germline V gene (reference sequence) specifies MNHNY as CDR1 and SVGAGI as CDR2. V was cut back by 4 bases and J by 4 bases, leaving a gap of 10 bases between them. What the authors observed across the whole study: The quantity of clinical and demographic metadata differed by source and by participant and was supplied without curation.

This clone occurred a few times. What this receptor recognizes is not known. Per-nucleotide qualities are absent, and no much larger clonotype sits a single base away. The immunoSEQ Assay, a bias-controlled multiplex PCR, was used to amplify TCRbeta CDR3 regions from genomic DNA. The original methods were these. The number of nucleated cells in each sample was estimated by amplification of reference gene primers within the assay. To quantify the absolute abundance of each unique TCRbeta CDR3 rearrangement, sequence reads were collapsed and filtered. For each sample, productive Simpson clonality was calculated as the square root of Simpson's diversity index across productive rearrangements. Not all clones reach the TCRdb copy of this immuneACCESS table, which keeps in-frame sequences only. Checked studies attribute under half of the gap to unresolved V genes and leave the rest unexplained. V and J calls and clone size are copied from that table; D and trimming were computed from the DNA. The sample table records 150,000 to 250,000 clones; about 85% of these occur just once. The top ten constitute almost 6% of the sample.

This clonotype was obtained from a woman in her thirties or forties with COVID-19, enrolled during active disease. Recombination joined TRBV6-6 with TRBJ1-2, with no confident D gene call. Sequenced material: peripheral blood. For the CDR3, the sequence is CASSSQTAYGYTF. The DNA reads TGTGCCAGCAGTTCACAGACGGCCTATGGCTACACCTTC.